A selection of T cell receptor beta chains follows, all from one sample in a study of blood T cell repertoires in COVID-19. The method was immunoSEQ multiplex PCR; TCRdb's version includes in-frame clones alone and lacks a portion of them. Of about 230,000 clones in the sample, over 70% were seen once. Sequencing input: peripheral blood. The receptors here all came from a man between 40 and 49 years old with acute or convalescent COVID-19. CDR3s include the opening cysteine and the closing phenylalanine or tryptophan. The order of the fields is J gene, D gene, V gene, clone size, CDR3 protein, CDR3 DNA. A D gene is named only where the DNA matches it firmly. Clone size is given for some rows only: seen once, a few or many times, or a class if the clone is expanded.

j_call: TRBJ1-1
d_call: -
v_call: TRBV3-1/TRBV3-2
clone_size: once
cdr3_aa: CASSQDCRAGTEAFF
cdr3_nt: TGTGCCAGCAGCCAAGATTGCAGGGCGGGGACTGAAGCTTTCTTT

j_call: TRBJ2-1
d_call: -
v_call: TRBV5-1
clone_size: -
cdr3_aa: CASSSGMNNEQFF
cdr3_nt: TGCGCCAGCAGCTCGGGAATGAATAATGAGCAGTTCTTC

j_call: TRBJ1-1
d_call: -
v_call: TRBV6-2/TRBV6-3
clone_size: -
cdr3_aa: CASSLQGTNTEAFF
cdr3_nt: TGTGCCAGCAGTCTACAGGGCACGAACACTGAAGCTTTCTTT

j_call: TRBJ2-5
d_call: -
v_call: TRBV5-4
clone_size: -
cdr3_aa: CASSTGTRVAQYF
cdr3_nt: TGTGCCAGCAGCACAGGGACCAGAGTGGCCCAGTACTTC

j_call: TRBJ1-1
d_call: -
v_call: TRBV30
clone_size: -
cdr3_aa: CAWSVMGQRAFF
cdr3_nt: TGTGCCTGGAGTGTAATGGGACAAAGAGCTTTCTTT

j_call: TRBJ1-6
d_call: -
v_call: TRBV6-2/TRBV6-3
clone_size: -
cdr3_aa: CASSYFMTGTNSPLHF
cdr3_nt: TGTGCCAGCAGTTACTTTATGACAGGAACCAATTCACCCCTCCACTTT

j_call: TRBJ2-1
d_call: TRBD1
v_call: TRBV3-1/TRBV3-2
clone_size: -
cdr3_aa: CASSQDTGQGYYNEQFF
cdr3_nt: TGTGCCAGCAGCCAAGATACGGGACAGGGCTACTACAATGAGCAGTTCTTC

j_call: TRBJ1-1
d_call: -
v_call: TRBV5-6
clone_size: -
cdr3_aa: CASSLDTINTEAFF
cdr3_nt: TGTGCCAGCAGCTTGGACACCATCAACACTGAAGCTTTCTTT

j_call: TRBJ1-1
d_call: -
v_call: TRBV6-5
clone_size: -
cdr3_aa: CASSITVNTEAFF
cdr3_nt: TGTGCCAGCAGTATTACGGTGAACACTGAAGCTTTCTTT

j_call: TRBJ1-2
d_call: -
v_call: TRBV7-2
clone_size: -
cdr3_aa: CASSLASLGVNGYTF
cdr3_nt: TGTGCCAGCAGCTTAGCGTCCTTAGGGGTAAATGGCTACACCTTC

j_call: TRBJ1-3
d_call: -
v_call: TRBV5-1
clone_size: once
cdr3_aa: CASQQGPGNTIYF
cdr3_nt: TGCGCCAGCCAGCAGGGGCCCGGAAACACCATATATTTT

j_call: TRBJ2-1
d_call: -
v_call: TRBV7-9
clone_size: -
cdr3_aa: CASSRLGGRYEQFF
cdr3_nt: TGTGCCAGCAGCCGACTGGGGGGGCGGTATGAGCAGTTCTTC

j_call: TRBJ2-7
d_call: -
v_call: TRBV19
clone_size: -
cdr3_aa: CASRDQGQQTYEQYF
cdr3_nt: TGTGCCAGTAGGGACCAGGGACAACAAACCTACGAGCAGTACTTC

j_call: TRBJ1-2
d_call: -
v_call: TRBV15
clone_size: -
cdr3_aa: CATSRDRGGESGYTF
cdr3_nt: TGTGCCACCAGCAGAGATCGAGGGGGGGAATCTGGCTACACCTTC

j_call: TRBJ1-5
d_call: -
v_call: TRBV7-8
clone_size: few
cdr3_aa: CASSLVGGVESNQPQHF
cdr3_nt: TGTGCCAGCAGCTTAGTGGGGGGGGTCGAGAGCAATCAGCCCCAGCATTTT

j_call: TRBJ2-7
d_call: -
v_call: TRBV3-1/TRBV3-2
clone_size: -
cdr3_aa: CASSQSWDMYEQYF
cdr3_nt: TGTGCCAGCAGCCAATCCTGGGACATGTACGAGCAGTACTTC

j_call: TRBJ2-1
d_call: -
v_call: TRBV18
clone_size: -
cdr3_aa: CASSPGAGASGFRDNEQFF
cdr3_nt: TGTGCCAGCTCACCAGGGGCGGGGGCTAGCGGATTTAGGGACAATGAGCAGTTCTTC

j_call: TRBJ1-1
d_call: -
v_call: TRBV30
clone_size: -
cdr3_aa: CAWTMAEDTEAFF
cdr3_nt: TGTGCCTGGACGATGGCGGAGGACACTGAAGCTTTCTTT

j_call: TRBJ2-5
d_call: -
v_call: TRBV19
clone_size: -
cdr3_aa: CASSTDWTEETQYF
cdr3_nt: TGTGCCAGTAGTACGGACTGGACAGAAGAGACCCAGTACTTC

j_call: TRBJ1-4
d_call: -
v_call: TRBV19
clone_size: -
cdr3_aa: CASTENNEKLFF
cdr3_nt: TGTGCCTCGACGGAGAATAATGAAAAACTGTTTTTT

j_call: TRBJ2-1
d_call: TRBD2
v_call: TRBV5-1
clone_size: -
cdr3_aa: CASRGTSGRNEQFF
cdr3_nt: TGCGCCAGCAGGGGGACTAGCGGGAGGAATGAGCAGTTCTTC

j_call: TRBJ2-3
d_call: -
v_call: TRBV18
clone_size: -
cdr3_aa: CASSPQRAGTDTQYF
cdr3_nt: TGTGCCAGCTCACCACAAAGAGCGGGCACAGATACGCAGTATTTT

j_call: TRBJ2-3
d_call: -
v_call: TRBV9
clone_size: -
cdr3_aa: CASSVATDTQYF
cdr3_nt: TGTGCCAGCAGCGTAGCAACAGATACGCAGTATTTT